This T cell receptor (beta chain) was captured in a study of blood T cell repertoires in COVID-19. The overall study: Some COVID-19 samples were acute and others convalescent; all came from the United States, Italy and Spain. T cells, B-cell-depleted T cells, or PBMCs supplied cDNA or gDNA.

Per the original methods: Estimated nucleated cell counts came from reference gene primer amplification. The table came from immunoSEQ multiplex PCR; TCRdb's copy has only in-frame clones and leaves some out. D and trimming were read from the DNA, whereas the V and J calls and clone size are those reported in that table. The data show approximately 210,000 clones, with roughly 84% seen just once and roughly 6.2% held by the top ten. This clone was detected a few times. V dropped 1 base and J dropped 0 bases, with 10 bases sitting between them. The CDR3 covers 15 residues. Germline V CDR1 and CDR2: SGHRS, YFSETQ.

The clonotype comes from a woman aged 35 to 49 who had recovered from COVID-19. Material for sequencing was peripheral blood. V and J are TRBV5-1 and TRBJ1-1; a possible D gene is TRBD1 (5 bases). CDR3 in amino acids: CASSLSAGMNTEAFF. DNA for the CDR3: TGCGCCAGCAGCTTGTCGGCAGGGATGAACACTGAAGCTTTCTTT.